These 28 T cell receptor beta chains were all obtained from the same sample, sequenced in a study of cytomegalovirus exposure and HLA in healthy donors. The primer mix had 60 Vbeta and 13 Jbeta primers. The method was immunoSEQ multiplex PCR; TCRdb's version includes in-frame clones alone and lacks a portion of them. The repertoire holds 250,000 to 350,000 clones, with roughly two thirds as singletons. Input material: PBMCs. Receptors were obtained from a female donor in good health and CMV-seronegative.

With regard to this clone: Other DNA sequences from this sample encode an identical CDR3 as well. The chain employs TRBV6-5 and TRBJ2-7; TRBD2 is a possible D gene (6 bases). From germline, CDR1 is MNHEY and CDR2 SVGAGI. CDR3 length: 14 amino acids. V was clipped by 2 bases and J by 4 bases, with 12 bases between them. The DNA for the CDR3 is TGTGCCAGCAGTTACGGGCGGGGAACTTACGAGCAGTACTTC. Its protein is CASSYGRGTYEQYF.

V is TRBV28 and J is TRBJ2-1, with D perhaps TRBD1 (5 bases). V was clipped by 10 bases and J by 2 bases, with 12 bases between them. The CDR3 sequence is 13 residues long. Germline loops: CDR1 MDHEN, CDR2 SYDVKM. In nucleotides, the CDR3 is TGTGCCACCTGGGGCCCCACCTACAATGAGCAGTTCTTC. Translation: CATWGPTYNEQFF.

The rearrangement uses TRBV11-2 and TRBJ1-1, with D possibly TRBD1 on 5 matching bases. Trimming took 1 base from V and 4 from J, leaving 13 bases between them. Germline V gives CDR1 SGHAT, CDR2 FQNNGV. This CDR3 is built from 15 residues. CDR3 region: CASSLGGWGGTEAFF. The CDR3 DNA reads TGTGCCAGCAGCTTAGGGGGTTGGGGGGGCACTGAAGCTTTCTTT. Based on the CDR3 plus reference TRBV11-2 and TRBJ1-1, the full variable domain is EAGVAQSPRYKIIEKRQSVAFWCNPISGHATLYWYQQILGQGPKLLIQFQNNGVVDDSQLPKDRFSAERLKGVDSTLKIQPAKLEDSAVYLCASSLGGWGGTEAFFGQGTRLTVV.

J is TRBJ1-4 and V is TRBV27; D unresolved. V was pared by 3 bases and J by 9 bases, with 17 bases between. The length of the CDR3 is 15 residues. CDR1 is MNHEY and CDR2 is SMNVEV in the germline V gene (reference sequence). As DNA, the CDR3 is TGTGCCAGCAGTTTCGCCTCGGGATCAAAGCAAAAACTGTTTTTT. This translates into CASSFASGSKQKLFF.

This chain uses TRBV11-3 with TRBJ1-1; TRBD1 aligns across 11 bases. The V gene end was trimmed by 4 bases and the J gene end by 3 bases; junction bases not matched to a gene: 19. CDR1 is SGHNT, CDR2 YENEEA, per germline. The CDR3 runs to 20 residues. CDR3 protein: CASSSGHGLWGQGEDTEAFF. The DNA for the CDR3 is TGTGCCAGCAGCTCAGGTCATGGGTTGTGGGGACAGGGGGAGGACACTGAAGCTTTCTTT.

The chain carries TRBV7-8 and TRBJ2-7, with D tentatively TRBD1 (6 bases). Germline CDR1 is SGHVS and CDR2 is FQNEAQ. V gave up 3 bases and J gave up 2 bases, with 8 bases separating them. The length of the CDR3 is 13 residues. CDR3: CASSLRDTYEQYF. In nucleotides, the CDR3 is TGTGCCAGCAGCTTGAGGGACACCTACGAGCAGTACTTC. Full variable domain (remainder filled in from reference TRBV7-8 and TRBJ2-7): GAGVSQSPRYKVAKRGQDVALRCDPISGHVSLFWYQQALGQGPEFLTYFQNEAQLDKSGLPSDRFFAERPEGSVSTLKIQRTQQEDSAVYLCASSLRDTYEQYFGPGTRLTVT.

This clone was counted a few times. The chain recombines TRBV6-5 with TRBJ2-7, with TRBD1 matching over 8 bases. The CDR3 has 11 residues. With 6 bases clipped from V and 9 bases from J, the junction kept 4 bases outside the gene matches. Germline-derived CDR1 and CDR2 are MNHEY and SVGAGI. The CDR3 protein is CASSQTGAQYF. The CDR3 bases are TGTGCCAGCAGCCAGACAGGGGCGCAGTACTTC.

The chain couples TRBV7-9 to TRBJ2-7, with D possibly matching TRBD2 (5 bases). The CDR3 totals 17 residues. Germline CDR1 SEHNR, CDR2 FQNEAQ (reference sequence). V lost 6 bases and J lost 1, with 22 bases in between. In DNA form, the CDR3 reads TGTGCCAGCAGTTCCCGTCTTGGTGAGGGTGAGTCCTACGAGCAGTACTTC. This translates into CASSSRLGEGESYEQYF.

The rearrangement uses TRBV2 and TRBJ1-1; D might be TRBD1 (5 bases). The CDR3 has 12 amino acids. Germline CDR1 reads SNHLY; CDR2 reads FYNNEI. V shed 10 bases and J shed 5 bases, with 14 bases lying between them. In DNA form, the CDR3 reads TGTGCCACCGGGGGGGACGGGACTGAAGCTTTCTTT. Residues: CATGGDGTEAFF.

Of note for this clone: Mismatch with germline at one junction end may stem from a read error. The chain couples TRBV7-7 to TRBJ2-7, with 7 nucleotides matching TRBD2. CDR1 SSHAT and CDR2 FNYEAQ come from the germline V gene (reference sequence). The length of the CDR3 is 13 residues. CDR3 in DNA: TGTGCTAGCAGCTATCGGGAGGCACTCGAGCAGTACTTC. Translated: CASSYREALEQYF.

DNA for the CDR3: TGTGCCAGCAGCCCAATAAAGACAGGGGGCTACGAGCAGTACTTC. Its protein is CASSPIKTGGYEQYF. The rearrangement links TRBV7-9 to TRBJ2-7; TRBD1 matches 9 bases. The CDR3 is 15 residues long. After removal of 5 bases from V and 3 bases from J, the junction contained 8 bases not matched to a gene. CDR1 and CDR2 (germline): SEHNR, FQNEAQ (reference sequence).

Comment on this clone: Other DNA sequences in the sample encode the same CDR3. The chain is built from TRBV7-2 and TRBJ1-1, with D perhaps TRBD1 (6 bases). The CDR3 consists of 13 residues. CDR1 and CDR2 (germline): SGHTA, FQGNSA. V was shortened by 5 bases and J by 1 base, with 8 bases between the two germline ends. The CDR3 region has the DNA TGTGCCAGCAGCCTGACAGGGAACACTGAAGCTTTCTTT. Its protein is CASSLTGNTEAFF. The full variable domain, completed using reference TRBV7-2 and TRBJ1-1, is GAGVSQSPSNKVTEKGKDVELRCDPISGHTALYWYRQSLGQGLEFLIYFQGNSAPDKSGLPSDRFSAERTGGSVSTLTIQRTQQEDSAVYLCASSLTGNTEAFFGQGTRLTVV.

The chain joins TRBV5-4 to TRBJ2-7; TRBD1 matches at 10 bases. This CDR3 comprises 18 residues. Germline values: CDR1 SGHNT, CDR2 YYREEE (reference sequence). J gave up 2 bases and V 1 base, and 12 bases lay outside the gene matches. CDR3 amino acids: CASSLRTGAGTGAYEQYF. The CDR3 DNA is TGTGCCAGCAGCTTGCGGACTGGGGCCGGGACAGGGGCCTACGAGCAGTACTTC.

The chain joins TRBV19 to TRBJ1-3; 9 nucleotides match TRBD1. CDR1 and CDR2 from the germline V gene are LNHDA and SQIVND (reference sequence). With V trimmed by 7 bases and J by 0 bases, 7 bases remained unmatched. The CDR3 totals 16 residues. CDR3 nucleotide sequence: TGTGCCAGTATTACAGGGGGCCCCGGCTCTGGAAACACCATATATTTT. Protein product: CASITGGPGSGNTIYF.

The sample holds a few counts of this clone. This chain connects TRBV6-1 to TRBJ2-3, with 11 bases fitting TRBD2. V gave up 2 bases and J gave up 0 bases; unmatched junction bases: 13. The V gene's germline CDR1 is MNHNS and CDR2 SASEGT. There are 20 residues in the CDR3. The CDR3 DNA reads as TGTGCCAGCAGTGAAAGGGGGGGGACTAGCGGAGCCCTCAGCACAGATACGCAGTATTTT. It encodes CASSERGGTSGALSTDTQYF.

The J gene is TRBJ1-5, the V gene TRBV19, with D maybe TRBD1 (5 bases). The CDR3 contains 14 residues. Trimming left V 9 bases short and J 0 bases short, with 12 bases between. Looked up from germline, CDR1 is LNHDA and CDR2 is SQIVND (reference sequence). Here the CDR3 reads CASNRGGSNQPQHF. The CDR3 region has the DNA TGTGCCAGCAACCGGGGGGGTAGCAATCAGCCCCAGCATTTT.

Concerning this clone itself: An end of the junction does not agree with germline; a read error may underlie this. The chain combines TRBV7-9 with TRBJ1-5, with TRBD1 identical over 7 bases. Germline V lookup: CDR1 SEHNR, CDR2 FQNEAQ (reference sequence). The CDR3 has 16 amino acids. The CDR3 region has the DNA TGTTCCAGCAGCTTATCGGGACAGAGACTCAATCAGCCCCAGCATTTT. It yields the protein CSSSLSGQRLNQPQHF.

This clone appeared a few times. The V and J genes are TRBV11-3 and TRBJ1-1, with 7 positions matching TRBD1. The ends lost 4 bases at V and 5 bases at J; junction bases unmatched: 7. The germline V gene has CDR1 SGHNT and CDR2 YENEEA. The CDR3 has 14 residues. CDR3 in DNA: TGTGCCAGCAGCTCATATGGGACAGCTACTGAAGCTTTCTTT. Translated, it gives CASSSYGTATEAFF.

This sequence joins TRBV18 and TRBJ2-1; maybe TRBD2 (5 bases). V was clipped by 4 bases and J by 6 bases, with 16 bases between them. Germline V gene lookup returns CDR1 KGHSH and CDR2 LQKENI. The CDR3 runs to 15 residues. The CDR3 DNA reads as TGTGCCAGCTCACTGCCCAGCGGCATCCTCAATGAGCAGTTCTTC. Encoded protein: CASSLPSGILNEQFF.

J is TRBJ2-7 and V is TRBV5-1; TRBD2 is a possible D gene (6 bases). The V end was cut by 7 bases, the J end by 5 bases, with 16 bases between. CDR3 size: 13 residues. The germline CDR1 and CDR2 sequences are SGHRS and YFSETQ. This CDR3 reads CASYLPGGNEQYF. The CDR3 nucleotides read TGCGCCAGCTATCTTCCCGGGGGTAACGAGCAGTACTTC.

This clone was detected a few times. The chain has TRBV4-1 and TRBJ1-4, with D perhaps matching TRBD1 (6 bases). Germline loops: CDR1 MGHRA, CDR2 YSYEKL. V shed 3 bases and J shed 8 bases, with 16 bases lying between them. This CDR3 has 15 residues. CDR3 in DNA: TGCGCCAGCAGCCAGATACAGGGAAGGGAAGAAAAACTGTTTTTT. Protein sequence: CASSQIQGREEKLFF.

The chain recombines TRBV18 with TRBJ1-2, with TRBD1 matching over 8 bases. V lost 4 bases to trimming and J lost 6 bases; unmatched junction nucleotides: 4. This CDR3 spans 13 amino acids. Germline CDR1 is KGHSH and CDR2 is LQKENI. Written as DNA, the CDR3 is TGTGCCAGCTCACAAGGACAGGGCGATGGCTACACCTTC. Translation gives CASSQGQGDGYTF.

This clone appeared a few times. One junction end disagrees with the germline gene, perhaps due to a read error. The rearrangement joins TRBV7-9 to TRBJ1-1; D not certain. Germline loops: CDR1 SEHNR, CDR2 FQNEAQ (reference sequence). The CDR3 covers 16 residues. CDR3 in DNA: TGTTCCAGCACCGAAACTGGCAGGCGGGGAAAGACTGAAGCTTTCTTT. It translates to CSSTETGRRGKTEAFF.

The CDR3 DNA reads TGTGCCAGCAGCCTGGGACTAGCGGGAACGACTTCCCATGAGCAGTTCTTC. Translating it yields CASSLGLAGTTSHEQFF. V usage is TRBV4-2 and J usage is TRBJ2-1; 13 bases match TRBD2. The junction had 11 bases not matched to a gene; V was cut back by 4 bases and J by 8 bases. The V gene's germline CDR1 is LGHNA and CDR2 YNFKEQ. The CDR3 sequence is 17 residues long.

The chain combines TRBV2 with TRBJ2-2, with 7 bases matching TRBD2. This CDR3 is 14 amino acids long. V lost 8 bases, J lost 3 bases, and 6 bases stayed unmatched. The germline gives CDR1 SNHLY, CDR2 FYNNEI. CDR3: CASRGGRDTGELFF. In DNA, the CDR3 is TGTGCCAGCCGTGGCGGGAGAGACACCGGGGAGCTGTTTTTT.

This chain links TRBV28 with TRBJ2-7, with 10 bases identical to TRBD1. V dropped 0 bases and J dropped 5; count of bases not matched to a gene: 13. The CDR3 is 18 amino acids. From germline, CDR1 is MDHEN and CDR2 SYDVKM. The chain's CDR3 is CASSLWWDRGERRDEQYF. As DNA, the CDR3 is TGTGCCAGCAGTTTATGGTGGGACAGGGGCGAAAGGAGGGACGAGCAGTACTTC.

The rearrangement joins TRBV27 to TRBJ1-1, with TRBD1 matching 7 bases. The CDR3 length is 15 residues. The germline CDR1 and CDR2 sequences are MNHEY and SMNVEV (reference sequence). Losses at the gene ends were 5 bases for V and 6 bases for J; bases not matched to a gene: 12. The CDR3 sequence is CASSPGGFIGSEAFF. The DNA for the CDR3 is TGTGCCAGCAGTCCAGGGGGGTTTATCGGATCTGAAGCTTTCTTT.

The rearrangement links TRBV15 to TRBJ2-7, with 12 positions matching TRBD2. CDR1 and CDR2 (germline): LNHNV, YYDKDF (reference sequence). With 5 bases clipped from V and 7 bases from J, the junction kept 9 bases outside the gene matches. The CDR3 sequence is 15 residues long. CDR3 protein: CATSEGLAGGREQYF. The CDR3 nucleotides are TGTGCCACCAGCGAGGGACTAGCGGGCGGCAGGGAGCAGTACTTC.